The 18 T cell receptor beta chains below all came from one sample that was sequenced in a study of T-cell memory formation after mild COVID-19. TCRdb itself ran the 5' RACE reads through MiXCR, one entry per CDR3 protein. The sample holds about 430,000 distinct CDR3 sequences; approximately 24% are singletons and the top ten take 8.8%. Sequencing was done on a sample of PBMCs or a T cell subset sorted from them (not recorded which). The receptors come from an adult woman who had mild COVID-19 (a few samples of this study predate the infection). Cell type and time point are not known.

This clonotype has only a few counts. The V and J genes are TRBV5-1 and TRBJ2-5; TRBD2 matches 10 bases. CDR1 and CDR2 (germline): SGHRS, YFSETQ. V shed 1 base, J shed 5 bases, and the junction held 11 bases outside the gene matches. This CDR3 spans 17 amino acids. The CDR3 sequence is CASSLYRASGGIETQYF. The CDR3 DNA reads TGCGCCAGCAGCTTGTACCGCGCTAGCGGGGGCATTGAGACCCAGTACTTC.

This clonotype showed up just a few times. This chain joins TRBV20-1 and TRBJ1-2, with D possibly matching TRBD1 (6 bases). Per the germline V gene, CDR1 is DFQATT and CDR2 is SNEGSKA (reference sequence). CDR3 length: 15 residues. The ends were cut back, 5 bases at V and 6 bases at J, with 22 bases in the middle. In DNA, the CDR3 is TGCAGTGCTTCATCCCGGGGACACTTTTTCAATGGCTACACCTTC. This sequence encodes CSASSRGHFFNGYTF.

The chain is built from TRBV24-1 and TRBJ2-3; a weak D match, TRBD2 (6 bases). Deletions cut 8 bases from V and 2 bases from J, with 13 bases between. Looked up from germline, CDR1 is KGHDR and CDR2 is SFDVKD. The CDR3 sequence is 14 residues long. CDR3 sequence (DNA): TGTGCCACCACTCCGTCGGGGGACACAGATACGCAGTATTTT. Its translation: CATTPSGDTDTQYF.

The CDR3 region has the DNA TGTGCCAGCACCTGGACAGGGGGCAATCAGCCCCAGCATTTT. It yields the protein CASTWTGGNQPQHF. The rearrangement uses TRBV2 and TRBJ1-5, with TRBD1 matching 9 bases. Germline lookup yields CDR1 SNHLY and CDR2 FYNNEI. After removal of 7 bases from V and 2 bases from J, the junction contained 3 bases not matched to a gene. The CDR3 is 14 residues long.

The chain employs TRBV6-6 and TRBJ2-3; TRBD2 aligns across 7 bases. The germline V gene has CDR1 MNHNY and CDR2 SVGAGI (reference sequence). Unmatched junction bases numbered 13, after V lost 2 bases and J lost 2 bases. This CDR3 is built from 18 residues. The CDR3 DNA reads as TGTGCCAGCAGTTACCAGTTAGTGGGAGGGCTCCCCACAGATACGCAGTATTTT. This gives the protein CASSYQLVGGLPTDTQYF.

This rearrangement joins TRBV27 to TRBJ2-1; TRBD2 matches 7 bases. CDR1 is MNHEY, CDR2 SMNVEV, per germline (reference sequence). CDR3 length: 14 amino acids. J lost 2 bases, V lost 5 bases, and 3 bases had no gene match. For the CDR3, the DNA is TGTGCCAGCAGTATTGGGGGGGCCTACAATGAGCAGTTCTTC. Translating gives CASSIGGAYNEQFF.

This chain links TRBV7-6 with TRBJ2-3; D unclear. Germline V gene sequence: CDR1 SGHVS, CDR2 FNYEAQ. V lost 4 bases and J 2 bases, leaving 13 bases between the germline ends. This CDR3 is 15 amino acids long. CDR3 amino acids: CASSSARRNTDTQYF. As DNA, the CDR3 is TGTGCCAGCAGCTCTGCTAGGCGGAACACAGATACGCAGTATTTT.

This chain joins TRBV5-1 and TRBJ2-1; 11 bases align to TRBD2. From germline, CDR1 is SGHRS and CDR2 YFSETQ. The trim removed 4 bases at V and 7 bases at J, leaving 4 bases unmatched. This CDR3 has 14 residues. As DNA, the CDR3 is TGCGCCAGCAGCGATAGCGGGAGGGCAAATGAGCAGTTCTTC. It yields the protein CASSDSGRANEQFF.

The chain links TRBV24-1 to TRBJ2-5; D not resolved. Trimming took off 3 bases at V and 4 bases at J, with 11 bases between the two ends. Germline CDR1 is KGHDR and CDR2 is SFDVKD. The CDR3 contains 14 residues. The CDR3 nucleotides are TGTGCCACCAGTGATGACCCTAGAGTAGAGACCCAGTACTTC. As protein: CATSDDPRVETQYF.

This chain connects TRBV12-3 or TRBV12-4 to TRBJ1-2; TRBD1 is a possible D gene (5 bases). The CDR3 is 17 residues long. V dropped 4 bases and J dropped 0 bases, with 18 bases sitting between them. CDR3 amino acids: CASSWYVTGKTNYGYTF. The CDR3 coding sequence is TGTGCCAGCAGTTGGTATGTTACAGGCAAGACTAACTATGGCTACACCTTC.

There are a few counts of this clonotype. CDR3 nucleotide sequence: TGTGCCAGCAACCCCCGGACTAGCGGGAGCTACAATGAGCAGTTCTTC. This gives the protein CASNPRTSGSYNEQFF. The rearrangement links TRBV25-1 to TRBJ2-1, with 13 bases that match TRBD2. Germline trimming cut 7 bases from V and 3 bases from J; bases unmatched to any gene: 6. The CDR3 length is 16 residues. Germline-derived CDR1 and CDR2 are MGHDK and SYGVNS.

The chain recombines TRBV7-9 with TRBJ1-1; 10 bases match TRBD1. The V gene end was trimmed by 1 base and the J gene end by 3 bases; junction bases not matched to a gene: 5. The germline gives CDR1 SEHNR, CDR2 FQNEAQ (reference sequence). This CDR3 region has 16 residues. CDR3: CASSLGFGQGDTEAFF. Written as DNA, the CDR3 is TGTGCCAGCAGCTTAGGGTTTGGACAGGGGGACACTGAAGCTTTCTTT.

This clonotype was observed at least ten times. The CDR3 coding sequence is TGTGCCATCAGTGAGCCCCGCGGACTAGCGGGAGCGAAGCAGTTCTTC. This codes for CAISEPRGLAGAKQFF. J is TRBJ2-1 and V is TRBV10-3; 13 nucleotides match TRBD2. V lost 2 bases, J lost 11 bases, and 9 bases stayed unmatched. This CDR3 has 16 residues. The V gene's germline CDR1 is ENHRY and CDR2 SYGVKD.

This clonotype appeared a few times. The rearrangement joins TRBV14 to TRBJ1-1, with TRBD1 matching over 8 bases. CDR3 length: 15 residues. Per germline, CDR1 SGHDN and CDR2 FVKESK. The trim removed 4 bases at V and 1 base at J, leaving 5 bases unmatched. Here the CDR3 reads CASSRGQGQNTEAFF. The CDR3 DNA is TGTGCCAGCAGCCGTGGACAGGGACAGAACACTGAAGCTTTCTTT.

The CDR3 DNA is TGTGCCACCGCGGAGGGGGGGAACTATCAGCCCCAGCATTTT. This codes for CATAEGGNYQPQHF. The rearrangement links TRBV15 to TRBJ1-5; D may be TRBD1 (6 bases). Per the germline V gene, CDR1 is LNHNV and CDR2 is YYDKDF (reference sequence). The CDR3 is 14 residues long. V shed 8 bases and J shed 5 bases, with 16 bases lying between them.

This clonotype came up a few times. The chain recombines TRBV24-1 with TRBJ2-1; the match to TRBD2 covers 7 bases. Germline CDR1 KGHDR, CDR2 SFDVKD. The trim removed 4 bases at V and 2 bases at J, leaving 7 bases unmatched. The CDR3 contains 16 residues. The CDR3 sequence is CATSDPNLAAYNEQFF. CDR3 in DNA: TGTGCCACCAGTGACCCCAATCTAGCGGCCTACAATGAGCAGTTCTTC.

This clonotype was detected a few times. V gene TRBV7-9 combines with J gene TRBJ2-3; D is undetermined. The CDR3 totals 14 residues. Germline CDR1 reads SEHNR; CDR2 reads FQNEAQ (reference sequence). V lost 4 bases, J lost 3 bases, and 11 bases lay in between. Here the CDR3 DNA reads TGTGCCAGCAGCTCCCTCGCGTGGACAGATACGCAGTATTTT. Amino acid sequence: CASSSLAWTDTQYF.

This clonotype came up many times. V gene TRBV20-1 combines with J gene TRBJ2-3; D unclear. The CDR3 sequence is 13 residues long. Trimming took 1 base from V and 2 from J, leaving 7 bases between them. CDR1 is DFQATT and CDR2 is SNEGSKA in the germline V gene (reference sequence). In DNA form, the CDR3 reads TGCAGTGCTAGAGGGTTCAACACAGATACGCAGTATTTT. This gives the protein CSARGFNTDTQYF.